This T cell receptor beta chain was observed in a study of blood T cell repertoires in COVID-19. Authors' data handling: Reference gene primer amplification yielded estimated nucleated cell counts. Sequenced by immunoSEQ multiplex PCR; TCRdb stores in-frame clones only, minus some. V and J calls and clone size are those listed in that table; D and trimming were worked out from the DNA. The repertoire consists of some 100,000 clones, with 85% to 90% occurring once and the leading ten covering approximately 1.5%. This CDR3 region has 16 residues. V was clipped by 3 bases and J by 4 bases; unmatched bases: 8. Looked up from germline, CDR1 is WSHSY and CDR2 is SAAADI.

The chain has TRBV10-2 and TRBJ2-2; TRBD1 matches 7 bases. The sequence was collected from a human donor with active COVID-19. The donor label of this sample is uncertain. The specimen was peripheral blood. CDR3 residues: CASSDTRGLGTGELFF. In DNA form, the CDR3 reads TGCGCCAGCAGTGATACTAGGGGGCTGGGCACCGGGGAGCTGTTTTTT.